One TCR beta chain is described in this entry. A second about 6 to 12 cycle PCR used barcoded and J-beta primers. MiXCR was run by TCRdb on the 5' RACE reads, yielding one entry per CDR3 protein. The sample consists of about 600,000 distinct CDR3 sequences, under 55% of them appearing once. The data stem from a study of blood T cells in healthy people across ages. Germline-derived CDR1 and CDR2 are MGHDK and SYGVNS. The CDR3 loop spans 15 amino acids. V lost 7 bases and J 10 bases, leaving 20 bases between the germline ends. The sequence came from a man older than 75 in good health. The sample consisted of blood. The chain employs TRBV25-1 and TRBJ1-6; D possibly corresponds to TRBD1 (6 bases). The chain's CDR3 is CASTQTGFPRSPLHF. The CDR3 DNA reads as TGTGCCAGCACTCAGACAGGATTCCCCCGATCACCCCTCCACTTT.